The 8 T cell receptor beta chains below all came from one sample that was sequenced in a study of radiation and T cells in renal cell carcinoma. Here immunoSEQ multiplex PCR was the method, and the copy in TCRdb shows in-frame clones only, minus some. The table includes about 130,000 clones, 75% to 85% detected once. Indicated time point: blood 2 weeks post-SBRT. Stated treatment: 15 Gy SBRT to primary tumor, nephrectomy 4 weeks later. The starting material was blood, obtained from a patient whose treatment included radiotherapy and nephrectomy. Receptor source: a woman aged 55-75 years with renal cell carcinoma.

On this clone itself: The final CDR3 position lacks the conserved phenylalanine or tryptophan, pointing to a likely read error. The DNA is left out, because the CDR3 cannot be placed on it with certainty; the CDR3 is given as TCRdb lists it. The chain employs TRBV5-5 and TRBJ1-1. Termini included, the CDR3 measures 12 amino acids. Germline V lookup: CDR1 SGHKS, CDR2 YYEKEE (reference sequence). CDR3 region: CASSLATGALSL.

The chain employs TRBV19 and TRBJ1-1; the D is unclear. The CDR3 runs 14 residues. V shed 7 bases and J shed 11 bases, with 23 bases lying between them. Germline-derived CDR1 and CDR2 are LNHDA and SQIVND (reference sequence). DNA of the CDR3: TGTGCCAGTACTTCTTTCGGGATTCCTGCTGGGGCTTTCTTT. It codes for CASTSFGIPAGAFF. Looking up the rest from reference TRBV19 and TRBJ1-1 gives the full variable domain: DGGITQSPKYLFRKEGQNVTLSCEQNLNHDAMYWYRQDPGQGLRLIYYSQIVNDFQKGDIAEGYSVSREKKESFPLTVTSAQKNPTAFYLCASTSFGIPAGAFFGQGTRLTVV.

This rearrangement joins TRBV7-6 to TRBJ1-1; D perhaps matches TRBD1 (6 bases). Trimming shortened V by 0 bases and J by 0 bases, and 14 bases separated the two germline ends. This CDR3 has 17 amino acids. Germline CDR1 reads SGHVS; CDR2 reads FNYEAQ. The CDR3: CASSLAPGVGVNTEAFF. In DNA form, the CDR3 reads TGTGCCAGCAGCTTAGCACCAGGGGTCGGGGTGAACACTGAAGCTTTCTTT.

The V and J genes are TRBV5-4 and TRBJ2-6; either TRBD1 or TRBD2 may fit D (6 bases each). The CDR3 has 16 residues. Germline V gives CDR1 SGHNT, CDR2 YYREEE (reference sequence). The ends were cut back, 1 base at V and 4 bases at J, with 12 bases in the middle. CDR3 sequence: CASSLNSGAGANVLTF. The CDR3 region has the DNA TGTGCCAGCAGCTTGAATTCGGGGGCAGGGGCCAACGTCCTGACTTTC.

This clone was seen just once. In DNA form, the CDR3 reads TGTGCCAGCAGCGTAGCAGTAGACATCTCCTACAATGAGCAGTTCTTC. This encodes CASSVAVDISYNEQFF. This chain joins TRBV9 and TRBJ2-1; D unclear. Looked up from germline, CDR1 is SGDLS and CDR2 is YYNGEE. The germline V and J ends were trimmed by 0 bases and 0 bases, with 10 bases remaining between them. This CDR3 has 16 amino acids.

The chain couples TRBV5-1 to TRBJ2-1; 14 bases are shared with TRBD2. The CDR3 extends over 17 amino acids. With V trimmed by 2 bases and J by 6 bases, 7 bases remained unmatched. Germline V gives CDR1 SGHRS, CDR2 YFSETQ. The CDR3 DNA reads TGCGCCAGCAGCTTCGGACTAGCGGGGGGCAAAGGCAATGAGCAGTTCTTC. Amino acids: CASSFGLAGGKGNEQFF.

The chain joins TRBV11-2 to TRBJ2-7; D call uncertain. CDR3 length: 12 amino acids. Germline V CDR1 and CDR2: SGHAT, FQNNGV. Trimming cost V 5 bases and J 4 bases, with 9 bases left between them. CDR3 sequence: CASSQVAYEQYF. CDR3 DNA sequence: TGTGCCAGCAGCCAAGTTGCGTACGAGCAGTACTTC.

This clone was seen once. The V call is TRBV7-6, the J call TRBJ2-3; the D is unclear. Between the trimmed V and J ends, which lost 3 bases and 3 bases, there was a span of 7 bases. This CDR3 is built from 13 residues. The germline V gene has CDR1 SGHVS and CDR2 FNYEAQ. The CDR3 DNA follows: TGTGCCAGCAGCTTGGGTATAACAGATACGCAGTATTTT. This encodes CASSLGITDTQYF.